These 4 T cell receptor beta chains were sequenced from one sample in a study of T cell responses to AZD1222 COVID-19 vaccine. TCRdb's table, derived via immunoSEQ multiplex PCR, lists solely in-frame clones and lacks some. The table includes 180,000 or so clones, 88% detected once. This specimen consisted of peripheral blood, obtained 28 days after the second AZD1222 dose. The origin of the receptors is an adult who received the AZD1222 COVID-19 vaccine.

The chain carries TRBV28 and TRBJ1-6; D might be TRBD1 (6 bases). Per the germline V gene, CDR1 is MDHEN and CDR2 is SYDVKM. This CDR3 has 13 amino acids. V gave up 5 bases and J gave up 9 bases, with 11 bases separating them. In DNA form, the CDR3 reads TGTGCCAGCAGTATACAGGGACCTTCACCCCTCCACTTT. Its translation is CASSIQGPSPLHF.

The chain recombines TRBV10-3 with TRBJ2-2; TRBD2 matches at 10 bases. The germline V gene encodes CDR1 ENHRY and CDR2 SYGVKD. V lost 8 bases, J lost 5 bases, and 2 bases stayed unmatched. This CDR3 contains 13 residues. CDR3 bases: TGTGCCATCGAGCGGGAGGGGACCGGGGAGCTGTTTTTT. Translating it yields CAIEREGTGELFF.

The chain has TRBV9 and TRBJ2-7; 9 bases line up with TRBD2. This CDR3 is built from 15 residues. V was clipped by 6 bases and J by 2 bases; unmatched bases: 9. Germline V gene sequence: CDR1 SGDLS, CDR2 YYNGEE. The chain's CDR3 is CASNRAGGIAYEQYF. In DNA, the CDR3 is TGTGCCAGCAACAGGGCGGGAGGGATCGCCTACGAGCAGTACTTC.

The V and J genes are TRBV30 and TRBJ2-7, with a weak D call TRBD1 (7 bases). The CDR3 totals 15 residues. The germline CDR1 and CDR2 sequences are GTSNPN and SVGIG (reference sequence). The V and J ends lost 2 bases and 4 bases respectively, with 18 bases between them. This CDR3 is CAWSFDREVFYEQYF. In DNA, the CDR3 is TGTGCCTGGAGTTTCGACAGGGAGGTCTTTTACGAGCAGTACTTC.